The T cell receptor beta chain under discussion was sequenced for a study of shared clonotypes between healthy human individuals. Selected positively for CCR7 and CD45RO-negative, naive CD8 cells excluded terminally differentiated effector memory CD45RA+ cells. This table comes from immunoSEQ multiplex PCR, and its TCRdb copy is limited to in-frame clones, with some not included. The data show hundreds of thousands of clones, with about 96% seen just once and 0.2% to 0.25% held by the top ten. On this clone: The sample holds other DNA sequences that translate to the same CDR3.

V dropped 0 bases and J dropped 4 bases, with 4 bases sitting between them. Germline CDR1 SGHVS, CDR2 FNYEAQ. The CDR3 totals 13 residues. The sample consisted of naive CD8+ T cells sorted from blood. The V call is TRBV7-6, the J call TRBJ2-1, with unresolved D. This TCR was recovered from a man aged 25 to 45 in good health. In DNA, the CDR3 is TGTGCCAGCAGCTTAGCAGCGTACAATGAGCAGTTCTTC. This gives the protein CASSLAAYNEQFF.